This record covers a single TCR beta chain. This record comes from a study of cytomegalovirus exposure and HLA in healthy donors. V dropped 1 base and J dropped 9 bases, with 10 bases sitting between them. Germline lookup yields CDR1 SGHDN and CDR2 FVKESK. This CDR3 is 13 amino acids long. Healthy bone marrow donors made up the donors. The PCR ran on 60 Vbeta and 13 Jbeta primers. Sequenced by immunoSEQ multiplex PCR; TCRdb stores in-frame clones only, minus some. The sample shows approximately 190,000 clones, over 70% of them seen only once. The V gene is TRBV14, the J gene TRBJ1-5, with a possible D match to TRBD1 (5 bases). This sequence originates from a man aged 25-45 years in good health and CMV-seronegative. Source material: PBMCs. CDR3 protein: CASSQGLGTPQHF. CDR3 DNA: TGTGCCAGCAGCCAAGGACTAGGGACGCCCCAGCATTTT.